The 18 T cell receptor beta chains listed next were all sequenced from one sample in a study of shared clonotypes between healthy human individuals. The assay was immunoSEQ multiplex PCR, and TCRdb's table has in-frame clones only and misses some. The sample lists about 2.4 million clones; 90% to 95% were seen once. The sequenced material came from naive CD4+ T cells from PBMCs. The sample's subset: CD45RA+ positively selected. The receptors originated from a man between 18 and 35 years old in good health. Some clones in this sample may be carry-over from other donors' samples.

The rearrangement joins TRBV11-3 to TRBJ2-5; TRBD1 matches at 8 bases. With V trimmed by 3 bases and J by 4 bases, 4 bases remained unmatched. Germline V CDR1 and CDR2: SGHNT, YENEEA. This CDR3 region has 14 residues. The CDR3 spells CASSFRGRGETQYF. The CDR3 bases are TGTGCCAGCAGCTTCAGGGGGCGGGGAGAGACCCAGTACTTC.

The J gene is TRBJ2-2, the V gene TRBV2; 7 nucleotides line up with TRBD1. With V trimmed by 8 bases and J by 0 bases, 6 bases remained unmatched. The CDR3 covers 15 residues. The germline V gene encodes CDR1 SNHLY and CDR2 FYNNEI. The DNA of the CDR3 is TGTGCCAGCGGGTACAGGGGCGCGAACACCGGGGAGCTGTTTTTT. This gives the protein CASGYRGANTGELFF.

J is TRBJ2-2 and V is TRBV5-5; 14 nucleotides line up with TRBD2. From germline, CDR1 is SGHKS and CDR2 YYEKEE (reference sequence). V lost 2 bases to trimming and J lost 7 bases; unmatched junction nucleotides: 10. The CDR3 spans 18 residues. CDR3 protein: CASSLVTGLAGVNGELFF. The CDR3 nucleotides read TGTGCCAGCAGCTTAGTTACGGGACTAGCGGGAGTTAACGGGGAGCTGTTTTTT.

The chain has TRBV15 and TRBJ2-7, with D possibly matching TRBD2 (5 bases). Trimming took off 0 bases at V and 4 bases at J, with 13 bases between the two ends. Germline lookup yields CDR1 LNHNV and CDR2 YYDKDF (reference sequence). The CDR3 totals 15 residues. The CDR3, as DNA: TGTGCCACCAGCAGAGATAGAGGGAGTGGATACGAGCAGTACTTC. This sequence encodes CATSRDRGSGYEQYF.

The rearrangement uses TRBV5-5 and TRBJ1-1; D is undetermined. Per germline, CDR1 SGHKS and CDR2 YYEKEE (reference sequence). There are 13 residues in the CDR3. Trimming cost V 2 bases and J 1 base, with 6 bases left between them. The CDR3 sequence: CASSFPGNTEAFF. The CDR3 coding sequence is TGTGCCAGCAGCTTCCCCGGGAACACTGAAGCTTTCTTT.

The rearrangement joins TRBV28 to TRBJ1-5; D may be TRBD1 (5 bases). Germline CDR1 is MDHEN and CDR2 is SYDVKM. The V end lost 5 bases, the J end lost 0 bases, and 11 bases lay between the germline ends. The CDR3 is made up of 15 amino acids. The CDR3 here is CASSPAGGSNQPQHF. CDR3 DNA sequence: TGTGCCAGCAGTCCGGCGGGGGGTAGCAATCAGCCCCAGCATTTT.

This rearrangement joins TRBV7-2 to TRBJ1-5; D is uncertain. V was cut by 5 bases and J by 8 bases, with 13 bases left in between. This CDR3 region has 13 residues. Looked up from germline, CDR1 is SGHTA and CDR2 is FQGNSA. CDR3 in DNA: TGTGCCAGCAGCGAACTCGACCGGGAGCCCCAGCATTTT. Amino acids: CASSELDREPQHF.

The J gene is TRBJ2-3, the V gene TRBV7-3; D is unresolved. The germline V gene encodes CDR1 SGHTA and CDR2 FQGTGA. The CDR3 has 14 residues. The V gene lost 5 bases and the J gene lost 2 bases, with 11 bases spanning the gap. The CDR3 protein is CASSERQITDTQYF. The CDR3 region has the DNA TGTGCCAGCAGCGAAAGGCAGATCACAGATACGCAGTATTTT.

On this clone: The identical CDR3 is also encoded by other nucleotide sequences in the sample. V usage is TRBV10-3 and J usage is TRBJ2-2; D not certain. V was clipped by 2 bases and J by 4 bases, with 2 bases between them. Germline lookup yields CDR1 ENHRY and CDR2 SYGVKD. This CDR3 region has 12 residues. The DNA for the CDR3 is TGTGCCATCAGTGAGGGCACCGGGGAGCTGTTTTTT. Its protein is CAISEGTGELFF.

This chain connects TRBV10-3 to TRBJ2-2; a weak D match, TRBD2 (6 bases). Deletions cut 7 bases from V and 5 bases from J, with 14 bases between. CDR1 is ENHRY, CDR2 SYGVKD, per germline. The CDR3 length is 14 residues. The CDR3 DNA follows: TGTGCCATCAAAGGGCGTCGGGAGACCGGGGAGCTGTTTTTT. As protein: CAIKGRRETGELFF.

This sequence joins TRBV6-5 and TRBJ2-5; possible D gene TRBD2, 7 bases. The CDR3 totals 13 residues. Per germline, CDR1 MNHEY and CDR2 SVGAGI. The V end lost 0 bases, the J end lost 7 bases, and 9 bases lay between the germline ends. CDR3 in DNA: TGTGCCAGCAGTTACTCGAGGGGGGGGACCCAGTACTTC. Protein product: CASSYSRGGTQYF.

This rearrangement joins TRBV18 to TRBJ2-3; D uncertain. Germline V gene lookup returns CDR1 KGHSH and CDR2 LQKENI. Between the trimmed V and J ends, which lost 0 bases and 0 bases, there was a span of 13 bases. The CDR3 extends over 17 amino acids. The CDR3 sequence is CASSPPDFLTSTDTQYF. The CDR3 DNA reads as TGTGCCAGCTCACCACCCGACTTTCTAACTAGCACAGATACGCAGTATTTT.

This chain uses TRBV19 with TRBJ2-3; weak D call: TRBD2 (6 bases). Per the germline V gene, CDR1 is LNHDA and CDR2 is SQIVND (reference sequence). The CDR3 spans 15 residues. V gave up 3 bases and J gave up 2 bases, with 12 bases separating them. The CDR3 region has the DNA TGTGCCAGTAGTATTTTTACTAGCCTCACAGATACGCAGTATTTT. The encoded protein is CASSIFTSLTDTQYF.

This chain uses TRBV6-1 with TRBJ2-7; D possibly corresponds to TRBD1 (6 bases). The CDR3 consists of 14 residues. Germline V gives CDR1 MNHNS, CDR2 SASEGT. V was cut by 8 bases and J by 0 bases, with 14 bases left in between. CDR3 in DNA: TGTGCCAGCGCAACCGGGACAACCTCCTACGAGCAGTACTTC. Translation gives CASATGTTSYEQYF.

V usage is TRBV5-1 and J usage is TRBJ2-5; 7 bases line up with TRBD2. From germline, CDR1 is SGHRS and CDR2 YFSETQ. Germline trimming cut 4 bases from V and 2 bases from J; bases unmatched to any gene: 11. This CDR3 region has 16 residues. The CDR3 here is CASSPRGGGVQETQYF. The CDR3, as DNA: TGCGCCAGCAGCCCACGCGGGGGAGGGGTTCAAGAGACCCAGTACTTC. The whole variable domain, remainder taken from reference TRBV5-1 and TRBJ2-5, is KAGVTQTPRYLIKTRGQQVTLSCSPISGHRSVSWYQQTPGQGLQFLFEYFSETQRNKGNFPGRFSGRQFSNSRSEMNVSTLELGDSALYLCASSPRGGGVQETQYFGPGTRLLVL.

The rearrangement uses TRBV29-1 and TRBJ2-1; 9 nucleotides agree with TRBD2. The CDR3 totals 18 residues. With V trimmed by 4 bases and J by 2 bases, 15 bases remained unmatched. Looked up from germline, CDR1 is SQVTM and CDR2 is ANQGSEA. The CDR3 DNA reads TGCAGCGTTGGAACCCTTCCGTATCTAGCGGGGCCCTACAATGAGCAGTTCTTC. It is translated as CSVGTLPYLAGPYNEQFF.

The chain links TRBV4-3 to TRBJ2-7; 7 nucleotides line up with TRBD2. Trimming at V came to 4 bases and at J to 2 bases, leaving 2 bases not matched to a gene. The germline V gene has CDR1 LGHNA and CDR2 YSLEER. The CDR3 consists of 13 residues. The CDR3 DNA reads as TGCGCCAGCAGCCCAAGCGGGACCTACGAGCAGTACTTC. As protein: CASSPSGTYEQYF.

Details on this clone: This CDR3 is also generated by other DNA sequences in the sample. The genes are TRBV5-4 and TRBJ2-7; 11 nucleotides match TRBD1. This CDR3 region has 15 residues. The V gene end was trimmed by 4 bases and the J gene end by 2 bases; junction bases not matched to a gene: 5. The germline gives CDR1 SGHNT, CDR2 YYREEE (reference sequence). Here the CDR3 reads CASSLAGQGAYEQYF. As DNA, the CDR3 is TGTGCCAGCAGCCTTGCGGGACAGGGGGCCTACGAGCAGTACTTC. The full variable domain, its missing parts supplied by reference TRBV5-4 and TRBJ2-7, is ETGVTQSPTHLIKTRGQQVTLRCSSQSGHNTVSWYQQALGQGPQFIFQYYREEENGRGNFPPRFSGLQFPNYSSELNVNALELDDSALYLCASSLAGQGAYEQYFGPGTRLTVT.